One sample yielded the 10 T cell receptor beta chains listed below, sequenced in a study of blood T cell repertoires in COVID-19. Generated by immunoSEQ multiplex PCR, the TCRdb table keeps only in-frame clones and is missing some. The sample lists hundreds of thousands of clones; approximately 91% were seen once. The specimen sequenced was peripheral blood. All receptors derive from a woman between 40 and 55 years old who had recovered from COVID-19.

The chain couples TRBV18 to TRBJ1-1; 11 bases agree with TRBD1. The ends lost 1 base at V and 5 bases at J; junction bases unmatched: 3. Germline V gives CDR1 KGHSH, CDR2 LQKENI. The CDR3 has 15 residues. The CDR3 loop is CASSPRTGGETEAFF. The DNA for the CDR3 is TGTGCCAGCTCACCACGGACAGGGGGCGAAACTGAAGCTTTCTTT.

This chain links TRBV29-1 with TRBJ2-3; 11 bases line up with TRBD2. CDR3 length equals 14 residues. With V trimmed by 7 bases and J by 8 bases, 11 bases remained unmatched. Germline values: CDR1 SQVTM, CDR2 ANQGSEA. The CDR3 is CSAVGLAAGGTQYF. CDR3 in DNA: TGCAGCGCCGTGGGACTAGCGGCAGGAGGTACGCAGTATTTT.

This rearrangement joins TRBV3-1 (or the pseudogene TRBV3-2) to TRBJ2-3; the D gene is possibly TRBD2 (5 bases). Trimming took 1 base from V and 2 from J, leaving 13 bases between them. The CDR3 spans 16 residues. CDR1 is LGHDT, CDR2 YNNKEL, per germline (reference sequence). DNA of the CDR3: TGTGCCAGCAGCCAAGTACGGGGATCGTCCACAGATACGCAGTATTTT. It specifies CASSQVRGSSTDTQYF.

V usage is TRBV5-8 and J usage is TRBJ1-3; D call uncertain. The CDR3 spans 15 residues. Trimming shortened V by 4 bases and J by 0 bases, and 11 bases separated the two germline ends. Per germline, CDR1 SGHTS and CDR2 YDEGEE. In nucleotides, the CDR3 is TGTGCCAGCAGCCTCCGGACTTTCTCTGGAAACACCATATATTTT. This encodes CASSLRTFSGNTIYF.

The V gene is TRBV11-2, the J gene TRBJ2-5, with D possibly being TRBD2 (6 bases). This CDR3 contains 14 residues. Trimming pared 5 bases from V and 3 bases from J, leaving 13 bases between. Per the germline V gene, CDR1 is SGHAT and CDR2 is FQNNGV. The CDR3 spells CASSHSGLEETQYF. The CDR3 DNA reads TGTGCCAGCAGCCATAGCGGACTTGAAGAGACCCAGTACTTC.

This chain links TRBV19 with TRBJ1-6, with 9 bases that match TRBD1. From germline, CDR1 is LNHDA and CDR2 SQIVND (reference sequence). The ends lost 5 bases at V and 10 bases at J; junction bases unmatched: 15. The CDR3 loop spans 17 amino acids. In nucleotides, the CDR3 is TGTGCCAGTAGTGCCCGGACAGGGGAAGGCGGGAACTCACCCCTCCACTTT. Protein product: CASSARTGEGGNSPLHF.

V and J are TRBV6-5 and TRBJ2-3, with TRBD2 matching over 9 bases. V trimming: 6 bases; J trimming: 6 bases; junction bases outside the gene matches: 10. Germline V lookup: CDR1 MNHEY, CDR2 SVGAGI. This CDR3 spans 15 amino acids. The DNA for the CDR3 is TGTGCCAGCAGAGCCCAGGCGGGGGGGCATGATACGCAGTATTTT. Its translation is CASRAQAGGHDTQYF.

A remark on this clone: Other DNA variants within this sample encode the same CDR3. This chain joins TRBV28 and TRBJ2-7; no clear D. CDR1 and CDR2 from the germline V gene are MDHEN and SYDVKM. CDR3 length: 11 residues. Trimming left V 4 bases short and J 2 bases short, with 3 bases between. CDR3 residues: CASSSTYEQYF. The DNA of the CDR3 is TGTGCCAGCAGTTCAACCTACGAGCAGTACTTC.

The chain uses TRBV19 and TRBJ1-2; weak D call: TRBD1 (6 bases). CDR1 is LNHDA, CDR2 SQIVND, per germline (reference sequence). This CDR3 comprises 17 residues. Deletions cut 8 bases from V and 4 bases from J, with 26 bases between. CDR3 coding DNA: TGTGCCAGTCAACCGGGGGGCGCGGGTCCTCCGGTCTATGGCTACACCTTC. This sequence encodes CASQPGGAGPPVYGYTF.

This chain uses TRBV11-2 with TRBJ2-3; 7 bases fit TRBD2. The V gene end was trimmed by 4 bases and the J gene end by 6 bases; junction bases not matched to a gene: 10. The CDR3 has 15 amino acids. Germline V lookup: CDR1 SGHAT, CDR2 FQNNGV. CDR3 amino acids: CASSSGRRSGDTQYF. In DNA form, the CDR3 reads TGTGCCAGCAGCTCCGGGAGGCGCTCCGGGGATACGCAGTATTTT.